Each of the 10 T cell receptor beta chains below was sequenced from the same sample in a study of regulatory T cells in long-lasting Graves disease. The time point denotes: persistent/refractory GD, antithyroid drugs over 5 years with positive TRAb. Extracted RNA from PBMCs served as the source of the TCR library. Arm-PCR of CDR3 regions and iRepertoire HTBI primers were used to build TCR beta libraries. From the multiplex PCR reads, TCRdb called clonotypes with MiXCR, one entry per CDR3 protein. The data hold a few hundred thousand distinct CDR3 sequences, with around 21% observed a single time. This material consisted of peripheral blood mononuclear cells (PBMCs), taken when the disease was refractory, from a patient treated with antithyroid drugs. The receptors stem from a female donor with Graves disease.

This clonotype was detected ten times or more. CDR3 residues: CASSFVGTRRGEQYF. The CDR3 DNA reads as TGTGCCAGCAGTTTCGTTGGGACACGGCGGGGAGAGCAGTACTTC. The chain carries TRBV28 and TRBJ2-7, with D perhaps given as TRBD1 or TRBD2 (6 bases each). The CDR3 runs 15 residues. Germline V gives CDR1 MDHEN, CDR2 SYDVKM. V gave up 3 bases and J gave up 7 bases, with 19 bases separating them.

There are a few counts of this clonotype. DNA of the CDR3: TGCAGTGCTAGAGTCCTAGCGGATCTCTCCTACGAGCAGTACTTC. It translates to CSARVLADLSYEQYF. This rearrangement joins TRBV20-1 to TRBJ2-7, with TRBD2 matching over 7 bases. V was clipped by 1 base and J by 0 bases; unmatched bases: 6. Germline CDR1 is DFQATT and CDR2 is SNEGSKA (reference sequence). The length of the CDR3 is 15 residues.

In the case of this clonotype: It may be a read error: a sequence one base away is much more abundant. The chain combines TRBV24-1 with TRBJ2-5, with D perhaps TRBD1 (5 bases). This CDR3 region has 14 residues. From germline, CDR1 is KGHDR and CDR2 SFDVKD. Deletions cut 5 bases from V and 3 bases from J, with 12 bases between. The CDR3 DNA is TGTGCCACCAGTGGTGATACAGGTGAAGAGACCCAGTACTTC. Amino acid sequence: CATSGDTGEETQYF.

This clonotype was observed at least ten times. The chain couples TRBV3-1 to TRBJ1-1; a weak D match, TRBD1 (5 bases). CDR3 length: 14 amino acids. The germline CDR1 and CDR2 sequences are LGHDT and YNNKEL (reference sequence). The germline V and J ends were trimmed by 8 bases and 1 base, with 14 bases remaining between them. The CDR3 bases are TGTGCCAGCTTAGGGAGGGGAGCGAACACTGAAGCTTTCTTT. Its protein is CASLGRGANTEAFF.

This clonotype has ten or more counts. The rearrangement uses TRBV20-1 and TRBJ2-7, with a weak D call TRBD2 (6 bases). Germline V gives CDR1 DFQATT, CDR2 SNEGSKA (reference sequence). There are 14 residues in the CDR3. V shed 3 bases and J shed 0 bases, with 12 bases lying between them. The DNA for the CDR3 is TGCAGTGCTAGTCATAGCGGCAGCTCCTACGAGCAGTACTTC. It codes for CSASHSGSSYEQYF.

This chain connects TRBV19 to TRBJ2-7; 9 bases map to TRBD2. The CDR3 is made up of 15 amino acids. Trimming cost V 3 bases and J 4 bases; bases outside gene matches: 7. Germline CDR1 LNHDA, CDR2 SQIVND (reference sequence). DNA of the CDR3: TGTGCCAGTAGTATTCGACTAGCGGAGGGATACGAGCAGTACTTC. Translated: CASSIRLAEGYEQYF.

This clonotype was seen repeatedly, ten times or more. The chain is built from TRBV12-3 or TRBV12-4 and TRBJ2-7; the match to TRBD1 covers 7 bases. This CDR3 comprises 13 residues. The ends lost 6 bases at V and 3 bases at J; junction bases unmatched: 5. CDR3 DNA: TGTGCCAGCAGAGAACAGGGGAGCTACGAGCAGTACTTC. Protein product: CASREQGSYEQYF.

Turning to this clonotype: One end of the junction does not line up with germline, which may come from a read error. This chain uses TRBV12-3 or TRBV12-4 with TRBJ1-4; the D gene is possibly TRBD1 (5 bases). The CDR3 is 13 residues long. The CDR3 DNA is TGTGCCAGTAGGGGTAACACGACTGAAGAACTGTTTTTT. Translation gives CASRGNTTEELFF.

This clonotype was detected ten times or more. V is TRBV27 and J is TRBJ1-1; D may be TRBD1 (5 bases). V was trimmed by 3 bases and J by 2 bases, leaving 10 bases between them. Germline CDR1 and CDR2: MNHEY and SMNVEV (reference sequence). The CDR3 has 14 residues. The CDR3 DNA is TGTGCCAGCAGTTTGGGGCGGTTAAACACTGAAGCTTTCTTT. Translation gives CASSLGRLNTEAFF.

About this clonotype: This may be a read error: a much more frequent sequence differs by one nucleotide. A read error is likely, as this CDR3 ends without the conserved phenylalanine or tryptophan. J is TRBJ1-1 and V is TRBV27, with D possibly being TRBD1 (5 bases). Germline CDR1 reads MNHEY; CDR2 reads SMNVEV (reference sequence). Deletions cut 6 bases from V and 0 bases from J, with 8 bases between. The CDR3 loop spans 13 amino acids. The CDR3 DNA is TGTGCCAGCAGAACAGGCATGAACACTGAAGCTTTCCTT. Protein product: CASRTGMNTEAFL.